This record looks at one TCR beta chain sequence and its context. Its antigen remains unidentified. Since no conserved phenylalanine or tryptophan closes the CDR3, a read error is the likely cause. The sample originates from a study of cytomegalovirus exposure and HLA in healthy donors. Study-wide findings and caveats: The authors excluded some V segments, including TRBV6-2 and TRBV6-3, as indistinguishable. CMV serostatus alone was available as immune exposure information.

Trimming took 2 bases from V and 12 from J, leaving 20 bases between them. The CDR3 runs 16 residues. Germline V gene lookup returns CDR1 SGHNT and CDR2 YENEEA. The primer mix had 60 Vbeta and 13 Jbeta primers. Repertoires were generated with immunoSEQ multiplex PCR, while TCRdb's copy carries only in-frame clones and drops some. The sample consists of over 200,000 clones, almost 85% of them appearing once. Sequenced: PBMCs. This rearrangement joins TRBV11-3 to TRBJ1-6; TRBD1 might be the D (6 bases). The clonotype originates from a woman in her 40s in good health and CMV-seronegative. CDR3 residues: CASSLSFGRGGVPLHL. The CDR3 coding sequence is TGTGCCAGCAGCTTAAGCTTCGGCAGGGGTGGGGTACCCCTCCACCTT.